Presented here are 2 T cell receptor beta chains from one specimen sequenced in a study of blood T cell repertoires in COVID-19. Clones were read by immunoSEQ multiplex PCR, and TCRdb kept only the in-frame ones, dropping some. Among 30,000 to 45,000 clones listed, approximately 80% were seen once. Sample: peripheral blood. These receptors were collected from a man aged 55 to 70 in a cohort sampled during active COVID-19.

The CDR3 nucleotides are TGTGCCAGCAGTGTTCAGGGGGCCTACGAGCAGTACTTC. It codes for CASSVQGAYEQYF. The genes are TRBV2 and TRBJ2-7; TRBD1 matches at 7 bases. Germline V gives CDR1 SNHLY, CDR2 FYNNEI. V dropped 4 bases and J dropped 2; count of bases not matched to a gene: 2. This CDR3 contains 13 residues.

The gene calls are TRBV7-2 and TRBJ1-5, with D unclear. The CDR3 has 15 residues. V was shortened by 0 bases and J by 4 bases, with 10 bases between the two germline ends. Germline lookup yields CDR1 SGHTA and CDR2 FQGNSA. CDR3 bases: TGTGCCAGCAGCTTAGCGCGGTGGGTGAATCAGCCCCAGCATTTT. Its translation: CASSLARWVNQPQHF.